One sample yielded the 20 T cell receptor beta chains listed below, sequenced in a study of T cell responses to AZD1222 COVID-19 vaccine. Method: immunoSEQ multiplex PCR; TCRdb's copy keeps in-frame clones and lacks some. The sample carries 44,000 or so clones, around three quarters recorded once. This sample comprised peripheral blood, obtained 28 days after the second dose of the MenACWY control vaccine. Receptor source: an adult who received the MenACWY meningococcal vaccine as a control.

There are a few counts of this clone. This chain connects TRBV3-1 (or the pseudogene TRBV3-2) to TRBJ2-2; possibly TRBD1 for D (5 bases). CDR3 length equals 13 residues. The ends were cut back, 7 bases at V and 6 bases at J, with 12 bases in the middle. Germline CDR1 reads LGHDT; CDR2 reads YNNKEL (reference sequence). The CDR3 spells CASTTTVAGELFF. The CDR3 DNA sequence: TGTGCCAGCACCACGACAGTGGCCGGGGAGCTGTTTTTT.

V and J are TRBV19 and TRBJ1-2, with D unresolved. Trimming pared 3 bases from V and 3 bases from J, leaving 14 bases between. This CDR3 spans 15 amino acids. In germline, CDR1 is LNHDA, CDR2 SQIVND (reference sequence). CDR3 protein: CASSISRQPDYGYTF. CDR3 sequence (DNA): TGTGCCAGTAGTATTAGTAGGCAGCCAGACTATGGCTACACCTTC.

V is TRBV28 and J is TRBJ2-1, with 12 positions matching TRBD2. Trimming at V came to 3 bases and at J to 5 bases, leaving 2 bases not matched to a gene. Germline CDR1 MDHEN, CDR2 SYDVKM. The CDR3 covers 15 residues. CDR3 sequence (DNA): TGTGCCAGCAGTTTTTGGACTAGCGGGAACAATGAGCAGTTCTTC. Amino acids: CASSFWTSGNNEQFF.

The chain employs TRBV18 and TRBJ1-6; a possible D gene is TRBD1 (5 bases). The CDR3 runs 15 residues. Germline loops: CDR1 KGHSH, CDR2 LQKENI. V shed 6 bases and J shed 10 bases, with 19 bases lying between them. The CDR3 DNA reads TGTGCCAGCTCGGCGGGGGAGACAGAGGGGTCACCCCTCCACTTT. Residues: CASSAGETEGSPLHF.

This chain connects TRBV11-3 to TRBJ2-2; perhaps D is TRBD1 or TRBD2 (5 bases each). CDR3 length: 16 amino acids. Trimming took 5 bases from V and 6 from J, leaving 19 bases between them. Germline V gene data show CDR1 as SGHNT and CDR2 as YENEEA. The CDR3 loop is CASSPGPIGNAGELFF. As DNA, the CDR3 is TGTGCCAGCAGCCCGGGACCCATCGGAAACGCCGGGGAGCTGTTTTTT. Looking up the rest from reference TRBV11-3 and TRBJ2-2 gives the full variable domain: EAGVVQSPRYKIIEKKQPVAFWCNPISGHNTLYWYLQNLGQGPELLIRYENEEAVDDSQLPKDRFSAERLKGVDSTLKIQPAELGDSAVYLCASSPGPIGNAGELFFGEGSRLTVL.

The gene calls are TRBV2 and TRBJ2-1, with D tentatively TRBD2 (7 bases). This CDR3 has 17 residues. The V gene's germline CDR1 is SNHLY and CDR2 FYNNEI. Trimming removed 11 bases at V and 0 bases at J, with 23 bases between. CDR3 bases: TGTGCCGGGCTCGGGGGGCAGGGATCGGTCTCCTACAATGAGCAGTTCTTC. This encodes CAGLGGQGSVSYNEQFF.

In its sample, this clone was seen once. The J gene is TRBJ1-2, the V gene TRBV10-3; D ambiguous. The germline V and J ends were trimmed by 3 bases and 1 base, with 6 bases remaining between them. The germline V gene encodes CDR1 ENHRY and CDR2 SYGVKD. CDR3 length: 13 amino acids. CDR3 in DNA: TGTGCCATCAGTGAAACCGTTAACTATGGCTACACCTTC. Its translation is CAISETVNYGYTF.

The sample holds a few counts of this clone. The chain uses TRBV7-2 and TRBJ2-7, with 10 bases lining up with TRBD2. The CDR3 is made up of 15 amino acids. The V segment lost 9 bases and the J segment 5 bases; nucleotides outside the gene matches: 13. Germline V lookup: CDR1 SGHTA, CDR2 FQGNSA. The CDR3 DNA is TGTGCCAGTAAGCTTGCTAGCGGGAGCTACAACGAGCAGTACTTC. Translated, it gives CASKLASGSYNEQYF.

CDR3: CASSPTPRGGNTIYF. In DNA, the CDR3 is TGCGCCAGCAGTCCAACGCCCCGCGGAGGAAACACCATATATTTT. The rearrangement links TRBV23-1 to TRBJ1-3; D ambiguous. TRBV23-1 is assigned to the ORF class and has an uncertain function. The V end lost 4 bases, the J end lost 4 bases, and 14 bases lay between the germline ends. CDR3 length: 15 residues.

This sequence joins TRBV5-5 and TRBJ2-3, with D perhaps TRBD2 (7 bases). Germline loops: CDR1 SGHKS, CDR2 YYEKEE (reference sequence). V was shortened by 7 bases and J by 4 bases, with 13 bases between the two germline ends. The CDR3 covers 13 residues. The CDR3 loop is CASGGGGPDTQYF. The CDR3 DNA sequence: TGTGCCAGCGGGGGAGGGGGACCAGATACGCAGTATTTT.

The CDR3 sequence is CASSGTGVANEKLFF. DNA of the CDR3: TGCGCCAGCAGCGGAACAGGGGTGGCTAATGAAAAACTGTTTTTT. This chain links TRBV5-1 with TRBJ1-4; 7 positions match TRBD1. This CDR3 contains 15 residues. J was trimmed by 3 bases and V by 4 bases; bases with no gene match: 6. Germline values: CDR1 SGHRS, CDR2 YFSETQ. The entire variable domain, with the rest obtained from reference TRBV5-1 and TRBJ1-4, is as follows: KAGVTQTPRYLIKTRGQQVTLSCSPISGHRSVSWYQQTPGQGLQFLFEYFSETQRNKGNFPGRFSGRQFSNSRSEMNVSTLELGDSALYLCASSGTGVANEKLFFGSGTQLSVL.

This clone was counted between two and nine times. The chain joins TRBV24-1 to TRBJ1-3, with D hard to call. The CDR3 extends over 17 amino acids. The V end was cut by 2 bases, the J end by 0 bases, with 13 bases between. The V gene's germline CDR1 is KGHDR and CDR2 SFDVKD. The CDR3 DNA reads TGTGCCACCAGTGATTCAGGACCGAAGTCCTCTGGAAACACCATATATTTT. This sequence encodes CATSDSGPKSSGNTIYF.

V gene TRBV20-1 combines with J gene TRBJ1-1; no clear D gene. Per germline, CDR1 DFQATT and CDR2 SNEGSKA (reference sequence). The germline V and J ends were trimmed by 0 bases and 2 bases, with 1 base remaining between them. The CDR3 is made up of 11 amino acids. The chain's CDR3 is CSARDNTEAFF. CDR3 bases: TGCAGTGCTAGAGACAACACTGAAGCTTTCTTT.

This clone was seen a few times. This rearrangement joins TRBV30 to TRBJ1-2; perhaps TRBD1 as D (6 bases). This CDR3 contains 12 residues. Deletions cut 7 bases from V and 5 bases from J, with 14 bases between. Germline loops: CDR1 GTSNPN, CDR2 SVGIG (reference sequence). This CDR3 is CALPGTRYGYTF. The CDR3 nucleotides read TGTGCCTTACCCGGGACACGGTATGGCTACACCTTC.

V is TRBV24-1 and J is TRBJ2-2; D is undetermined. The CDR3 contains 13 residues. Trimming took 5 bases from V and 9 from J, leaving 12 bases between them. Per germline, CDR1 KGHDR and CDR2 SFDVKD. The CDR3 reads CATSVENGRELFF. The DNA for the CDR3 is TGTGCCACCAGTGTTGAAAATGGCAGGGAGCTGTTTTTT.

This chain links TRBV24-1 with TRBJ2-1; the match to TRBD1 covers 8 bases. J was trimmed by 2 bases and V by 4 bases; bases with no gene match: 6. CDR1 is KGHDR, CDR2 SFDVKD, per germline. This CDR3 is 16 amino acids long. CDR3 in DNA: TGTGCCACCAGTGACAGGGGGCTACCACCCTACAATGAGCAGTTCTTC. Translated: CATSDRGLPPYNEQFF.

The CDR3 loop is CASGLTGRHEQYF. CDR3 nucleotide sequence: TGTGCCAGCGGCCTAACGGGGAGGCACGAGCAGTACTTC. The V gene is TRBV3-1 (or the pseudogene TRBV3-2), the J gene TRBJ2-7, with TRBD2 as a possible D gene (6 bases). The CDR3 loop spans 13 amino acids. Looked up from germline, CDR1 is LGHDT and CDR2 is YNNKEL (reference sequence). Trimming cost V 8 bases and J 5 bases, with 16 bases left between them.

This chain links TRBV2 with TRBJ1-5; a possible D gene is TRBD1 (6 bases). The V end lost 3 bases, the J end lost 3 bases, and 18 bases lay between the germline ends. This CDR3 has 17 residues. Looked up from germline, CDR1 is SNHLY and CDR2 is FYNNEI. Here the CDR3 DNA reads TGTGCCAGCAGTGATAGAGGGGGAGGACAGTTCAATCAGCCCCAGCATTTT. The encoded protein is CASSDRGGGQFNQPQHF.

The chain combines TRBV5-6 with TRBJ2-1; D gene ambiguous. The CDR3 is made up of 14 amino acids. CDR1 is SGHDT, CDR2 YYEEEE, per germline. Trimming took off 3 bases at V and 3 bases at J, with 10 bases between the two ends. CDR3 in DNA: TGTGCCAGCAGCTCAATCGGGCTCTACAATGAGCAGTTCTTC. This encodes CASSSIGLYNEQFF.

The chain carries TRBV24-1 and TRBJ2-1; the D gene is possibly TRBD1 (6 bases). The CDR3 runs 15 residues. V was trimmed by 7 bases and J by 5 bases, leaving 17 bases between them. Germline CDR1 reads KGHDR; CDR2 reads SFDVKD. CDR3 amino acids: CATRGRSDSHNEQFF. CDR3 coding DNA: TGTGCCACCAGAGGAAGGTCGGACAGTCACAATGAGCAGTTCTTC.